This paragraph reports one T cell receptor (beta chain). The target antigen is unknown. The entry originates in a study of cytomegalovirus exposure and HLA in healthy donors. PCR employed 60 Vbeta and 13 Jbeta primers. Sequenced by immunoSEQ multiplex PCR; TCRdb stores in-frame clones only, minus some. Its table records some 110,000 clones. V was cut by 9 bases and J by 3 bases, with 20 bases left in between. The CDR3 is 16 residues long. Germline-derived CDR1 and CDR2 are LNHDA and SQIVND (reference sequence). These donors, healthy bone marrow donors, were studied. Points from the study as a whole: Sequencing artifact likely explains a cluster of highly shared sequence variants.

The chain carries TRBV19 and TRBJ1-4; D is unclear. Sequenced sample: PBMCs. The TCR sequence derives from a man aged 35-49 years in good health and CMV-seropositive. CDR3 nucleotides: TGTGCCAGCGCTCTTACAGAACCGGCTTCTAATGAAAAACTGTTTTTT. Its protein product is CASALTEPASNEKLFF.